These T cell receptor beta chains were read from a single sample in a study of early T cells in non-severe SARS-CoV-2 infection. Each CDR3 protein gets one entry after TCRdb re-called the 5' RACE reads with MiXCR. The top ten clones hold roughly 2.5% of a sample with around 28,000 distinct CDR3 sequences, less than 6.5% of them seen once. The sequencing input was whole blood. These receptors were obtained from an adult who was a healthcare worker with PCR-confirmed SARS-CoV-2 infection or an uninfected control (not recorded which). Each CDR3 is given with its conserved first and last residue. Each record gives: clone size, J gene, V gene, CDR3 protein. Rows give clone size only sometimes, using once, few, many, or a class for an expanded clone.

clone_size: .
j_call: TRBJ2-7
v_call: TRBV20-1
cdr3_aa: CSARGRGETSTYEQYF

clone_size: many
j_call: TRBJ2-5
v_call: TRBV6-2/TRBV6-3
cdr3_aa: CASSYSVQRPSQETQYF

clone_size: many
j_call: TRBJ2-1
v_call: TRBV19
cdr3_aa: CASGRGDNEQFF

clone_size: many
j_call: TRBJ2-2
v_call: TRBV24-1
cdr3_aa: CATGRSNTGELFF

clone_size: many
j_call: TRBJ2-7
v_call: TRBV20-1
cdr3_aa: CSAYSGTSGFSYEQYF

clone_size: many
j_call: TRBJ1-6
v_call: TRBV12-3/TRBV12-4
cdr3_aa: CASSWEDREYSPLHF

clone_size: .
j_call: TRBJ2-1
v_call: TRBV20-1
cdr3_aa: CSASHSSSLNEQFF

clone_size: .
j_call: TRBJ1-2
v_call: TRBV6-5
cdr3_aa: CASSPSHNYGYTF

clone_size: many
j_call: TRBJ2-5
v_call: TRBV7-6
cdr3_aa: CASSSRGTSVGETQYF

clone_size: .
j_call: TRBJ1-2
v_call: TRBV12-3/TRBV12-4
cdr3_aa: CASRPDRESIYGYTF

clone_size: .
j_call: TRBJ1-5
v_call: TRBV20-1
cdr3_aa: CSANAATAQHF

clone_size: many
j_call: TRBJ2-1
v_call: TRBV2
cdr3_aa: CASSGTGGSSLRQFF

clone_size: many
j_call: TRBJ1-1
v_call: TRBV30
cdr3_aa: CACTPGDTEAFF

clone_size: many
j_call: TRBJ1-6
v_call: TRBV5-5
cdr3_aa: CASSLAGRAWASLHF

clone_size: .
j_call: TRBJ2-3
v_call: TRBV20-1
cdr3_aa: CSARREPGNTQYF

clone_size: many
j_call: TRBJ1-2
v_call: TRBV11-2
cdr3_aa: CASSLRTGGYGYTF

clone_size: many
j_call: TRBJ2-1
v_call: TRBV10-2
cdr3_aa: CASKGLTSGHYNEQFF